The present TCR beta chain was sequenced within a study of blood T cell repertoires in COVID-19. V was trimmed by 6 bases and J by 0 bases, leaving 9 bases between them. Germline lookup yields CDR1 SQVTM and CDR2 ANQGSEA. The CDR3 length is 12 residues. Generated by immunoSEQ multiplex PCR, the TCRdb table keeps only in-frame clones and is missing some. The sample lists about 220,000 clones, approximately 78% occurring once. The sequencing input was peripheral blood. The chain combines TRBV29-1 with TRBJ2-7, with D perhaps matching TRBD2 (6 bases). The sequence came from a woman aged 80 or over with COVID-19, enrolled during active disease. CDR3 loop: CSVLASSYEQYF. CDR3 sequence (DNA): TGCAGCGTACTAGCTTCCTCCTACGAGCAGTACTTC.